One sample yielded the 16 T cell receptor beta chains listed below, sequenced in a study of cytomegalovirus exposure and HLA in healthy donors. Both 60 Vbeta primers and 13 Jbeta primers went into the PCR. Assay used: immunoSEQ multiplex PCR; TCRdb lists only in-frame clones, some missing. The data hold 100,000 or so clones, with around 70% observed a single time. Source material: PBMCs. These receptors were taken from a man aged 25 to 40 in good health and CMV-seronegative.

The chain combines TRBV29-1 with TRBJ2-7; D may be TRBD2 (5 bases). V was pared by 2 bases and J by 2 bases, with 7 bases between. The CDR3 length is 12 residues. Looked up from germline, CDR1 is SQVTM and CDR2 is ANQGSEA. Written as DNA, the CDR3 is TGCAGCGTTGAATTGGGAGCCTACGAGCAGTACTTC. This translates into CSVELGAYEQYF.

This rearrangement joins TRBV5-1 to TRBJ2-2; D perhaps matches TRBD1 (6 bases). The CDR3 is made up of 15 amino acids. Per the germline V gene, CDR1 is SGHRS and CDR2 is YFSETQ. The V and J ends lost 0 bases and 1 base respectively, with 7 bases between them. CDR3 loop: CASSLEGQNTGELFF. The CDR3 region has the DNA TGCGCCAGCAGCTTGGAGGGACAGAACACCGGGGAGCTGTTTTTT.

The chain's CDR3 is CAWSATPGQGYFHEQYF. CDR3 nucleotide sequence: TGTGCCTGGAGCGCGACGCCGGGACAGGGATATTTCCACGAGCAGTACTTC. The chain joins TRBV30 to TRBJ2-7; 9 bases are shared with TRBD1. The ends lost 3 bases at V and 5 bases at J; junction bases unmatched: 17. CDR3 length: 17 residues. Germline V lookup: CDR1 GTSNPN, CDR2 SVGIG (reference sequence).

The chain combines TRBV12-5 with TRBJ1-5, with 8 bases aligning to TRBD1. Germline V gene sequence: CDR1 LGHNT, CDR2 FRNRAP. The CDR3 is made up of 15 amino acids. J gave up 1 base and V 5 bases, and 4 bases lay outside the gene matches. As DNA, the CDR3 is TGTGCTAGTGGTGGGGGACAGGCCAGCAATCAGCCCCAGCATTTT. Translated: CASGGGQASNQPQHF.

This clone occurred a few times. DNA for the CDR3: TGTGCCAGCAGAGAACAGGGCTACGAGCAGTACTTC. It is translated as CASREQGYEQYF. The rearrangement links TRBV2 to TRBJ2-5, with D possibly matching TRBD1 (6 bases). The J call is uncertain, as TRBJ2-7 better fits the DNA end. The CDR3 has 12 residues. The germline V gene has CDR1 SNHLY and CDR2 FYNNEI.

The CDR3 region is CATTGGSGTGELFF. CDR3 coding DNA: TGTGCCACCACAGGGGGGTCAGGTACCGGGGAGCTGTTTTTT. The V call is TRBV6-6, the J call TRBJ2-2, with 8 nucleotides matching TRBD1. The V and J ends lost 10 bases and 5 bases, in that order; junction bases with no gene match: 9. This CDR3 contains 14 residues. CDR1 and CDR2 (germline): MNHNY, SVGAGI (reference sequence).

This clone has only a few counts. The chain recombines TRBV5-8 with TRBJ2-1; the D gene is possibly TRBD1 (5 bases). The CDR3 sequence is 15 residues long. Per the germline V gene, CDR1 is SGHTS and CDR2 is YDEGEE. V was cut by 2 bases and J by 4 bases, with 13 bases left in between. The CDR3 region has the DNA TGTGCCAGCAGCTTAGGGGCAGTGAGTTACAATGAGCAGTTCTTC. It translates to CASSLGAVSYNEQFF.

The rearrangement joins TRBV19 to TRBJ1-2; maybe TRBD1 (6 bases). The germline CDR1 and CDR2 sequences are LNHDA and SQIVND (reference sequence). Deletions cut 4 bases from V and 4 bases from J, with 13 bases between. The CDR3 loop spans 14 amino acids. The CDR3 coding sequence is TGTGCCAGTAGTACCCCCACAGGGACCTATGGCTACACCTTC. Protein: CASSTPTGTYGYTF.

The chain recombines TRBV27 with TRBJ1-2; D perhaps matches TRBD1 (5 bases). The germline V gene has CDR1 MNHEY and CDR2 SMNVEV (reference sequence). Trimming took 4 bases from V and 4 from J, leaving 13 bases between them. The CDR3 runs to 14 residues. CDR3 region: CASSSRDFTYGYTF. In DNA form, the CDR3 reads TGTGCCAGCAGTTCCAGGGACTTCACCTATGGCTACACCTTC.

This clone appeared once. V and J are TRBV2 and TRBJ2-1, with TRBD2 matching 10 bases. CDR3 size: 17 residues. CDR1 is SNHLY, CDR2 FYNNEI, per germline. J gave up 3 bases and V 0 bases, and 5 bases lay outside the gene matches. The CDR3 is CASSEALLAGVYNEQFF. DNA of the CDR3: TGTGCCAGCAGTGAAGCGCTTCTAGCGGGAGTCTACAATGAGCAGTTCTTC.

There are a few counts of this clone. J is TRBJ2-5 and V is TRBV14; the D gene is possibly TRBD1 (6 bases). The CDR3 length is 14 residues. Deletions cut 4 bases from V and 11 bases from J, with 20 bases between. Per germline, CDR1 SGHDN and CDR2 FVKESK. CDR3 residues: CASSPLSSKGEQYF. The CDR3, as DNA: TGTGCCAGCAGCCCCTTGTCTAGCAAGGGGGAGCAGTACTTC.

The chain employs TRBV10-3 and TRBJ1-5; 9 nucleotides align to TRBD1. CDR1 is ENHRY, CDR2 SYGVKD, per germline. V lost 4 bases and J lost 4; bases outside the gene matches: 5. The CDR3 runs 15 residues. This chain's CDR3 is CAISGEQGANQPQHF. The CDR3 coding sequence is TGTGCCATCAGTGGGGAACAGGGGGCGAATCAGCCCCAGCATTTT.

The genes are TRBV5-1 and TRBJ1-5; 8 bases are shared with TRBD1. Germline V gives CDR1 SGHRS, CDR2 YFSETQ. CDR3 size: 14 residues. Trimming at V came to 4 bases and at J to 7 bases, leaving 7 bases not matched to a gene. Written as DNA, the CDR3 is TGCGCCAGCAGCGTCACAGGGGGGAAACAGCCCCAGCATTTT. It translates to CASSVTGGKQPQHF.

The chain couples TRBV11-2 to TRBJ2-1; D gene unclear. The V end was cut by 1 base, the J end by 0 bases, with 13 bases between. CDR1 SGHAT and CDR2 FQNNGV come from the germline V gene. CDR3 length: 17 amino acids. Written as DNA, the CDR3 is TGTGCCAGCAGCTTAGTTGTTCGTTCGAGCTCCTACAATGAGCAGTTCTTC. Protein sequence: CASSLVVRSSSYNEQFF.

This clone was seen a handful of times. The genes are TRBV6-6 and TRBJ1-5; D remains ambiguous. The CDR3 has 13 amino acids. With 8 bases removed from V and 0 bases from J, the gap between germline ends came to 8 bases. Germline V gene sequence: CDR1 MNHNY, CDR2 SVGAGI (reference sequence). CDR3 sequence: CASGGYSNQPQHF. The CDR3 DNA follows: TGTGCCAGCGGAGGGTATAGCAATCAGCCCCAGCATTTT.

Many counts were recorded for this clone. J is TRBJ2-7 and V is TRBV6-1; 12 nucleotides agree with TRBD1. The CDR3 is 18 residues long. The J segment lost 4 bases and the V segment lost 4 bases, leaving 14 bases of the junction unmatched. In germline, CDR1 is MNHNS, CDR2 SASEGT. The CDR3 bases are TGTGCCAGCAGTGCTACGGGGGGGACAGGGGGCTTTAGGTACGAGCAGTACTTC. It encodes CASSATGGTGGFRYEQYF.